The rows below give T cell receptor beta chains drawn from one sample of a study of T cells in Graves' hyperthyroidism and ophthalmopathy. TCRdb independently ran MiXCR on the multiplex PCR reads; one entry per CDR3 protein. The data show hundreds of thousands of distinct CDR3 sequences, 15% to 20% seen once. The sample taken for sequencing was blood. The receptors were gathered from a man between 35 and 55 years old with Graves' ophthalmopathy. Each CDR3 is given with its conserved first and last residue. A D gene is named only where the DNA matches it firmly. The listing skips clone size in some rows; elsewhere it reads once, few, many or a size class.

many	-	TRBV18	TRBJ2-3	TGTGCCAGCTCACCGAAGGGACACACCAATACGCAGTATTTT	CASSPKGHTNTQYF
few	TRBD1	TRBV11-2	TRBJ1-2	TGTGCCAGCAGCTTAGCAAACCTACAGGGGACTAACTATGGCTACACCTTC	CASSLANLQGTNYGYTF
many	-	TRBV7-2	TRBJ2-7	TGTGCCAGCAGCCTGGGCCATGGGGGCGAGCAGTACTTC	CASSLGHGGEQYF
few	TRBD2	TRBV7-9	TRBJ2-5	TGTGCCAGCAGCCCCCAGATGGGTTTATCCGCGGGAGGCCGTCAAGAGACCCAGTACTTC	CASSPQMGLSAGGRQETQYF
many	TRBD1	TRBV28	TRBJ2-1	TGTGCCAGCAGTTTACCCCTTGGGGGACAGGGGGTTGAGCAGTTCTTC	CASSLPLGGQGVEQFF
many	TRBD2	TRBV28	TRBJ2-5	TGTGCCAGCAGTTCTTCCACCGGGACTAGCGGGACCTTAATGGAGACCCAGTACTTC	CASSSSTGTSGTLMETQYF
few	-	TRBV6-2/TRBV6-3	TRBJ2-7	TGTGCCAGCAGCCTAGCTCGGCTCTCGGGGACCTACGAGCAGTACTTC	CASSLARLSGTYEQYF
many	-	TRBV3-1	TRBJ2-5	TGTGCCAGCAGCCACGGGGCTCGGGAGACCCAGTACTTC	CASSHGARETQYF
many	TRBD1	TRBV6-1	TRBJ1-2	TGTGCCAGCAGCGAGGTCCTACAGGGGCTCTATGGCTACACCTTC	CASSEVLQGLYGYTF
many	TRBD2	TRBV7-8	TRBJ2-7	TGTGCCAGCAGCTTGGGGACTATCTCCTACGAGCAGTACTTC	CASSLGTISYEQYF
-	TRBD1	TRBV6-1	TRBJ1-5	TGTGCCAGTTACCTTCCGGGACAGGGAAATCAGCCCCAGCATTTT	CASYLPGQGNQPQHF
-	TRBD2	TRBV19	TRBJ2-1	TGTGCCAGTAGAACGGGGGGGGCCCCCTACAATGAGCAGTTCTTC	CASRTGGAPYNEQFF
-	-	TRBV6-1	TRBJ2-3	TGTGCCAGCAGTGAAGGACGCTTTACTAGCACAGATACGCAGTATTTT	CASSEGRFTSTDTQYF
-	-	TRBV20-1	TRBJ1-5	TGCAGTGCTAGAGATACGGAGGATAGCAATCAGCCCCAGCATTTT	CSARDTEDSNQPQHF
many	-	TRBV27	TRBJ2-5	TGTGCCAGCAGTCCCACACAGGGAAGCCAAGAGACCCAGTACTTC	CASSPTQGSQETQYF
-	-	TRBV30	TRBJ2-7	TGTGCCTGGAGTGCCTGGTACAGGGCCCACGAGCAGTACTTC	CAWSAWYRAHEQYF
-	-	TRBV19	TRBJ2-1	TGTGCCAGTAGTGATAGCCGTTTCGTTGGCAATGAGCAGTTCTTC	CASSDSRFVGNEQFF
-	-	TRBV6-1	TRBJ1-5	TGTGCCAGCAGAGCGACAGGCCGAAATCAGCCCCAGCATTTT	CASRATGRNQPQHF
-	-	TRBV20-1	TRBJ1-1	TGCAGTGCCCCACACCCCACAGAGTACACTGAAGCTTTCTTT	CSAPHPTEYTEAFF
-	TRBD2	TRBV4-3	TRBJ2-2	TGCGCCAGCAGCCCGGGACTAGCGGGAGGGCCTCTCACCGGGGAGCTGTTTTTT	CASSPGLAGGPLTGELFF
-	-	TRBV12-3/TRBV12-4	TRBJ2-1	TGTGCCAGCTCACTCCCAGCCAGGAGATCTAATGAGCAGTTCTTC	CASSLPARRSNEQFF
many	TRBD1	TRBV6-1	TRBJ1-2	TGTGCCAGCAGTGAAGGAGGACAGGCAGATGGCTACACCTTC	CASSEGGQADGYTF
-	-	TRBV9	TRBJ2-3	TGTGCCAGCAGCGTAGGTCACGAATGGGGCACGGATACGCAGTATTTT	CASSVGHEWGTDTQYF
once	-	TRBV20-1	TRBJ2-7	TGCAGTGCGCCCGATCCCGTCCGAGTGGGGTCCGGGCAGTACTTC	CSAPDPVRVGSGQYF
-	-	TRBV15	TRBJ2-1	TGTGCCACCAGCTCCCAAAGTGAAGTAGTCAATGAGCAGTTCTTC	CATSSQSEVVNEQFF
-	-	TRBV2	TRBJ2-7	TGTGCCAGCATGTTGACAGGACCTGAGCAGTACTTC	CASMLTGPEQYF
few	-	TRBV2	TRBJ1-2	TGTGCCAGCGCGGGTGAGGGGGTCGCTAACTATGGCTACACCTTC	CASAGEGVANYGYTF
few	-	TRBV9	TRBJ2-3	TGTGCCAGCGGGCCCTCAGCCAGCACAGATACGCAGTATTTT	CASGPSASTDTQYF
-	TRBD1	TRBV7-9	TRBJ2-2	TGTGCCAGCAGCCCGGCCGGGACAGGGGGCGCGTACACCGGGGAGCTGTTTTTT	CASSPAGTGGAYTGELFF
many	-	TRBV7-9	TRBJ1-6	TGTGCCAGCAGCCGGACAGATGATAATTCACCCCTCCACTTT	CASSRTDDNSPLHF
few	-	TRBV7-9	TRBJ2-1	TGTGCCAGCAGCTTAGCCCAACCACTAGCTAGGCAGAAAGGGACCTACAATGAGCAGTTCTTC	CASSLAQPLARQKGTYNEQFF
few	-	TRBV20-1	TRBJ2-1	TGCAGTGCTAGAGTTTGGCAAATCAATGAGCAGTTCTTC	CSARVWQINEQFF
-	TRBD1	TRBV12-3/TRBV12-4	TRBJ2-7	TGTGCCAGCAGTGAGACAGGGTTTCCCTCCTACGAGCAGTACTTC	CASSETGFPSYEQYF
-	-	TRBV18	TRBJ2-7	TGTGCCAGTAGTAGGAGCGGAGTCTCCTACGAGCGGTACTTC	CASSRSGVSYERYF
-	-	TRBV6-1	TRBJ2-3	TGTGCCAGCAGTGAAGGTCGGCCTTCGCCGTTCACAGATACGCAGTATTTT	CASSEGRPSPFTDTQYF
-	TRBD2	TRBV20-1	TRBJ2-5	TGCAGTGCTAGAGATAGTAGCGGGGGGTTAGAGACCCAGTACTTC	CSARDSSGGLETQYF
few	-	TRBV18	TRBJ2-7	TGTGCCAGCTCACCGCTGGCGGCCAGGGGATACGAGCAGTACTTC	CASSPLAARGYEQYF
many	-	TRBV20-1	TRBJ2-5	TGCAGTGCTAGACTGCGGGGACCCCAAGAGACCCAGTACTTC	CSARLRGPQETQYF
-	-	TRBV6-1	TRBJ2-5	TGTGCCAGCCGGAACCCCGCCCGGGAGACCCAGTACTTC	CASRNPARETQYF
few	-	TRBV20-1	TRBJ2-2	TGCAGTGCTAGAGAGAAGGCTCCCAAGCGAGCCGGGGAGCTGTTTTTT	CSAREKAPKRAGELFF
many	-	TRBV6-1	TRBJ1-2	TGTGCCAGCAGCCCCGTGGGGGGAGGTGGTGGCTACACCTTC	CASSPVGGGGGYTF
few	TRBD2	TRBV7-2	TRBJ2-1	TGTGCCAGCGGTGGGACTAGCGGGGGGACAGAGCAGTTCTTC	CASGGTSGGTEQFF
few	-	TRBV20-1	TRBJ1-2	TGCAGTGCTAGAGATGGGCAGAGGACAGCTTATGGCTACACCTTC	CSARDGQRTAYGYTF
-	-	TRBV4-1	TRBJ1-2	TGTGCCAGCAGCGAAGTGGGGATAGCGGACTATGGCTACACCTTC	CASSEVGIADYGYTF
-	TRBD2	TRBV9	TRBJ2-3	TGTGCCAGCAGCGTAGGGCTAGCGGGCACCCGCGGGGATACGCAGTATTTT	CASSVGLAGTRGDTQYF
few	TRBD1	TRBV12-3/TRBV12-4	TRBJ1-3	TGTGCCAGCAGTTATACAGGGGGTCCTGGAAACACCATATATTTT	CASSYTGGPGNTIYF
many	-	TRBV12-3/TRBV12-4	TRBJ2-3	TGTGCCAGCAGTTCGGACCGAGCTACGCAGTATTTT	CASSSDRATQYF
-	-	TRBV28	TRBJ2-2	TGTGCCAGCAGTTTTCTGGGCGGGGAGCTGTTTTTT	CASSFLGGELFF
-	TRBD2	TRBV9	TRBJ2-5	TGTGCCAGCAGCGTAGAAGGAGCGGGAGGAACCGAGACCCAGTACTTC	CASSVEGAGGTETQYF
-	-	TRBV6-1	TRBJ1-1	TGTGCCAGCAGGGGGACCCCAGGGGAGAGGGCTGAAGCTTTCTTT	CASRGTPGERAEAFF
-	-	TRBV30	TRBJ2-3	TGTGCCTGGAACCTCCCCGGCGGCACAGATACGCAGTATTTT	CAWNLPGGTDTQYF